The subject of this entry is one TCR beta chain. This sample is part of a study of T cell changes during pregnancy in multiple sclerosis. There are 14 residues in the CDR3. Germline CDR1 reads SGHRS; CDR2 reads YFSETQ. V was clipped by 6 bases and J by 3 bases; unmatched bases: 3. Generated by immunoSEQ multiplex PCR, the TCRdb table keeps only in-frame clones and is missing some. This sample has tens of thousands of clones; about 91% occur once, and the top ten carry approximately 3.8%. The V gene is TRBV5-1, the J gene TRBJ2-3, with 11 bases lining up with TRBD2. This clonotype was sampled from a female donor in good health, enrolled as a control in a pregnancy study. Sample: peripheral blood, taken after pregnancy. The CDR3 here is CASKLAGETDTQYF. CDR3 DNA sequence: TGCGCCAGCAAACTAGCGGGGGAAACAGATACGCAGTATTTT.